A selection of T cell receptor beta chains follows, all from one sample in a study of control samples from healthy donors and cancer patients. Profiling relied on immunoSEQ multiplex PCR, and the TCRdb table lists in-frame clones only, not all of them. Of about 130,000 clones listed, roughly nine tenths are singletons. Sequencing input: blood. These receptors all stem from a young man in good health. The CDR3 runs from the conserved cysteine through the conserved F or W. Fields, in order: clone size, CDR3 length, J gene, V gene, D gene, CDR3 protein, CDR3 DNA. A D gene is named only where the DNA matches it firmly. Size is omitted from some rows. Given values are once, few, many or a class for expanded clones.

. | 15 | TRBJ1-5 | TRBV2 | . | CASSLTEDSNQPQHF | TGTGCCAGCAGTCTGACTGAAGATAGCAATCAGCCCCAGCATTTT
. | 14 | TRBJ1-2 | TRBV2 | . | CASYLQRANYGYTF | TGTGCCAGCTACCTACAGAGAGCTAACTATGGCTACACCTTC
. | 15 | TRBJ1-4 | TRBV27 | . | CASSFLGATNEKLFF | TGTGCCAGCAGTTTTTTGGGAGCAACTAATGAAAAACTGTTTTTT
few | 12 | TRBJ1-2 | TRBV7-2 | . | CASSLGFYGYTF | TGTGCCAGCAGCTTAGGGTTCTATGGCTACACCTTC
few | 15 | TRBJ2-3 | TRBV11-2 | TRBD2 | CASTHNSGRADTQYF | TGTGCCAGCACCCACAATAGCGGGAGGGCCGATACGCAGTATTTT
. | 13 | TRBJ2-5 | TRBV6-6 | . | CASSYARRETQYF | TGTGCCAGCAGTTACGCCAGGCGGGAGACCCAGTACTTC
. | 14 | TRBJ2-3 | TRBV5-4 | TRBD2 | CAIAKAGSTDTQYF | TGTGCCATCGCTAAAGCGGGGTCTACAGATACGCAGTATTTT
. | 16 | TRBJ2-1 | TRBV7-9 | . | CASSPHSAGKYNEQFF | TGTGCCAGCAGCCCACACTCGGCGGGGAAATACAATGAGCAGTTCTTC
. | 11 | TRBJ1-1 | TRBV27 | TRBD1 | CASTSTGAAFF | TGTGCCAGTACGTCGACAGGGGCGGCTTTCTTT
. | 19 | TRBJ2-6 | TRBV9 | TRBD2 | CASSFRLAGGPEGANVLTF | TGTGCCAGCAGCTTCCGCCTAGCGGGAGGGCCTGAAGGGGCCAACGTCCTGACTTTC
. | 16 | TRBJ2-1 | TRBV27 | TRBD2 | CASGRWLAGGHNEQFF | TGTGCCAGCGGAAGATGGCTAGCGGGAGGTCACAATGAGCAGTTCTTC
. | 14 | TRBJ1-2 | TRBV5-1 | . | CASTPGRERDGYTF | TGCGCCAGCACCCCCGGCAGGGAACGCGATGGCTACACCTTC
. | 15 | TRBJ1-6 | TRBV27 | . | CASTTQGRVRSPLHF | TGTGCCAGCACTACCCAGGGGAGGGTTAGGTCACCCCTCCACTTT
once | 16 | TRBJ2-3 | TRBV9 | TRBD2 | CASSVGIAGGTDTQYF | TGTGCCAGCAGCGTAGGAATAGCGGGAGGGACAGATACGCAGTATTTT
once | 14 | TRBJ2-7 | TRBV29-1 | TRBD2 | CSVGRTSGHYEQYF | TGCAGCGTTGGTCGGACTAGCGGGCATTACGAGCAGTACTTC
. | 14 | TRBJ2-7 | TRBV7-6 | . | CASSSTSWGYEQYF | TGTGCCAGCAGCTCGACTAGTTGGGGATACGAGCAGTACTTC
. | 12 | TRBJ1-1 | TRBV18 | . | CASSPEGTEAFF | TGTGCCAGCTCACCCGAGGGCACTGAAGCTTTCTTT